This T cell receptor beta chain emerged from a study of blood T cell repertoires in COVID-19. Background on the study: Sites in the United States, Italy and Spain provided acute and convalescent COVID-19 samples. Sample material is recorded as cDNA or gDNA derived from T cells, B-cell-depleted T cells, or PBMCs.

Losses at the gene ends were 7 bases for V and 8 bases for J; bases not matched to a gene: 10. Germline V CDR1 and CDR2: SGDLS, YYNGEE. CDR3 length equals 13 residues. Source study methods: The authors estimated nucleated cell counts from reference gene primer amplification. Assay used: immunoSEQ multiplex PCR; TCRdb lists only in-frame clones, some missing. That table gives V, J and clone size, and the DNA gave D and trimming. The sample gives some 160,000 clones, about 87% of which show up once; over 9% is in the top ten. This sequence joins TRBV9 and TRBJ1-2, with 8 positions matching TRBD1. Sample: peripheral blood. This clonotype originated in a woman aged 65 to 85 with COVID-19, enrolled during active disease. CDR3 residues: CASGQGAPRGYTF. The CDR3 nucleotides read TGTGCCAGCGGTCAGGGGGCCCCTAGGGGCTACACCTTC.